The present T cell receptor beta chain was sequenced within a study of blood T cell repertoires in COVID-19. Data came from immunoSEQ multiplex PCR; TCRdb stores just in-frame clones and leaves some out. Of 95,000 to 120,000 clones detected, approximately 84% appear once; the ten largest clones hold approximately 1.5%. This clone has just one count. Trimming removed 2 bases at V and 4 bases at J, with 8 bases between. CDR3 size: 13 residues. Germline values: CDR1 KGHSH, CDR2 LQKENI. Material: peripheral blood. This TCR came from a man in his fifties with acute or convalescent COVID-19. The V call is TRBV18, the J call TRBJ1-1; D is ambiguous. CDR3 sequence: CASSPGTATEAFF. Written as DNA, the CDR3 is TGTGCCAGCTCACCAGGTACAGCCACTGAAGCTTTCTTT.